This T cell receptor (beta chain) was retrieved from a study of STAT5B mutations in CD4+ large granular lymphocyte leukemia. Notes on the study in general: TRBV06-family usage was enriched in top patient clones (8/27) versus controls (2/35). CD4-sorted patient repertoires seemed more clonal than healthy CD4+ repertoires.

Healthy controls were blood donor buffy coats. Generated by immunoSEQ multiplex PCR, the TCRdb table keeps only in-frame clones and is missing some. The sample carries about 30,000 clones, about 77% recorded once. On this clone: Its specificity is unknown.

The germline CDR1 and CDR2 sequences are SGHRS and YFSETQ. Trimming stripped 7 bases from V and 4 bases from J, with 11 bases between. This CDR3 has 13 residues. The V and J genes are TRBV5-1 and TRBJ2-2; a possible D gene is TRBD1 (5 bases). The clonotype originates from a human donor in good health. Sequenced: CD4+ T cells from blood buffy coats. CDR3: CASSGSGTGELFF. The DNA for the CDR3 is TGCGCCAGCTCAGGGTCGGGCACCGGGGAGCTGTTTTTT.